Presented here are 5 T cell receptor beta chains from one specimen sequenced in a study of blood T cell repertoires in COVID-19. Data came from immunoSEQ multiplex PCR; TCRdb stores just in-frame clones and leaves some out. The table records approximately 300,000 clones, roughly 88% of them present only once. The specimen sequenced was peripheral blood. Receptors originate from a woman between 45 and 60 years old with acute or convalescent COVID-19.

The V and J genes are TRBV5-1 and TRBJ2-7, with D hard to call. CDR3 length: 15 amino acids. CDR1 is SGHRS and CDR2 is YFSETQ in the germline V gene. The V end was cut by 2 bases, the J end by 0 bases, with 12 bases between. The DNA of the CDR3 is TGCGCCAGCAGCTTCCTTGGCGGATCCTCCTACGAGCAGTACTTC. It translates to CASSFLGGSSYEQYF. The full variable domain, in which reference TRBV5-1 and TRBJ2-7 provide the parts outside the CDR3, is KAGVTQTPRYLIKTRGQQVTLSCSPISGHRSVSWYQQTPGQGLQFLFEYFSETQRNKGNFPGRFSGRQFSNSRSEMNVSTLELGDSALYLCASSFLGGSSYEQYFGPGTRLTVT.

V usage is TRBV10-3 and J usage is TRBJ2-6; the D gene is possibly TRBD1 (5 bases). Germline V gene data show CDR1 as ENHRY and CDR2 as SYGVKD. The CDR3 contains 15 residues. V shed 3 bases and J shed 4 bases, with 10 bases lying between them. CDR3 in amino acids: CAISDTGSGANVLTF. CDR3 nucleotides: TGTGCCATCAGTGACACAGGATCCGGGGCCAACGTCCTGACTTTC.

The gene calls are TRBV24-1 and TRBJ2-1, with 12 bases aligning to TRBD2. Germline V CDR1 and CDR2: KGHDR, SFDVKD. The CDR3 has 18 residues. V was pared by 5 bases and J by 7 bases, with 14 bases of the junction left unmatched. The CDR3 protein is CATSAFTSGRQILNEQFF. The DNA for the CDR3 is TGTGCCACCAGTGCTTTTACTAGCGGGAGGCAGATATTAAATGAGCAGTTCTTC.

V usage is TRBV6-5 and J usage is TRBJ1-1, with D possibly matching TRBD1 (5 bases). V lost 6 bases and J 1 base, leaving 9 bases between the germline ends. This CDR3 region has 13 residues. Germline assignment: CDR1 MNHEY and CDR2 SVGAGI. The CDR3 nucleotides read TGTGCCAGCAGCCCGGACACGAACACTGAAGCTTTCTTT. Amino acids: CASSPDTNTEAFF.

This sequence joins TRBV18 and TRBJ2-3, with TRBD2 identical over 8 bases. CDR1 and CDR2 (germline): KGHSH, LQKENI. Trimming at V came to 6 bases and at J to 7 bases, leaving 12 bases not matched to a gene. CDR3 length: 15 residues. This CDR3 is CASSPGLAPLNTQYF. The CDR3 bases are TGTGCCAGCTCTCCCGGACTAGCCCCCCTCAATACGCAGTATTTT.